A single sample gave rise to the 29 T cell receptor beta chains below, sequenced in a study of blood T cell repertoires in COVID-19. Using immunoSEQ multiplex PCR, the repertoire was profiled, and TCRdb retains in-frame clones only, with some absent. Among approximately 200,000 clones, nearly 90% were seen once, and the ten largest hold about 10%. The sequenced sample consisted of PBMCs or T cells enriched from blood (not recorded which). All receptors derive from a young man who had recovered from COVID-19.

This clone was counted ten times or more. This chain connects TRBV28 to TRBJ2-3; D perhaps matches TRBD2 (6 bases). The ends were cut back, 8 bases at V and 8 bases at J, with 17 bases in the middle. CDR1 MDHEN and CDR2 SYDVKM come from the germline V gene. The CDR3 length is 13 residues. The CDR3 region has the DNA TGTGCCAGCGCATTCGCCGGGAGCCTTACGCAGTATTTT. Translation gives CASAFAGSLTQYF.

The chain recombines TRBV4-2 with TRBJ1-1; TRBD1 might be the D (6 bases). Germline CDR1 and CDR2: LGHNA and YNFKEQ. The V end lost 4 bases, the J end lost 6 bases, and 15 bases lay between the germline ends. The CDR3 sequence is 14 residues long. Here the CDR3 reads CASSPRRGGAEAFF. CDR3 nucleotides: TGTGCCAGCAGCCCACGGCGTGGGGGCGCTGAAGCTTTCTTT.

The chain recombines TRBV2 with TRBJ1-2; weak D call: TRBD1 (5 bases). Germline-derived CDR1 and CDR2 are SNHLY and FYNNEI. V was pared by 3 bases and J by 4 bases, with 15 bases between. The length of the CDR3 is 15 residues. CDR3 residues: CASSDDGDWGYGYTF. The CDR3 nucleotides read TGTGCCAGCAGTGACGACGGGGACTGGGGCTATGGCTACACCTTC.

This clone appeared once. This chain uses TRBV19 with TRBJ1-2; no reliable D call. CDR1 and CDR2 from the germline V gene are LNHDA and SQIVND (reference sequence). Deletions cut 5 bases from V and 4 bases from J, with 14 bases between. The CDR3 is 14 amino acids. CDR3 nucleotide sequence: TGTGCCAGTAGTTCGCGACTGCTGAGCTATGGCTACACCTTC. As protein: CASSSRLLSYGYTF.

This clone was counted a single time. The V gene is TRBV18, the J gene TRBJ2-5, with a weak D call TRBD1 (6 bases). The CDR3 is 15 amino acids. The ends were cut back, 3 bases at V and 2 bases at J, with 13 bases in the middle. Germline V gene data show CDR1 as KGHSH and CDR2 as LQKENI. The CDR3 here is CASSPIQQGQETQYF. The CDR3 nucleotides read TGTGCCAGCTCACCGATACAACAGGGTCAAGAGACCCAGTACTTC.

Many counts were recorded for this clone. The junction differs from germline at one of its ends, possibly a read error. The rearrangement uses TRBV7-7 and TRBJ2-7, with 9 bases that match TRBD1. The CDR3 runs to 15 residues. CDR1 and CDR2 (germline): SSHAT, FNYEAQ (reference sequence). The CDR3, as DNA: TGTGCTAGCAGCTTGGGGACAGGGCCAGGAAGCGAGCAGTACTTC. Encoded protein: CASSLGTGPGSEQYF.

This chain links TRBV7-2 with TRBJ2-5; D is perhaps TRBD1 (5 bases). V was shortened by 2 bases and J by 4 bases, with 14 bases between the two germline ends. The germline V gene has CDR1 SGHTA and CDR2 FQGNSA. This CDR3 comprises 15 residues. The CDR3 nucleotides read TGTGCCAGCAGCTTATTCAGGGAAGAGAGAGAGACCCAGTACTTC. Residues: CASSLFREERETQYF.

This clone appeared a few times. The CDR3 nucleotides read TGTGCCAGCAGTGAATGGGCTAGCGGGGGGAACATTCAGTACTTC. Translated, it gives CASSEWASGGNIQYF. The J gene is TRBJ2-4, the V gene TRBV6-1, with 11 bases aligning to TRBD2. V lost 2 bases to trimming and J lost 7 bases; unmatched junction nucleotides: 4. The CDR3 loop spans 15 amino acids. Germline V lookup: CDR1 MNHNS, CDR2 SASEGT.

V gene TRBV7-6 combines with J gene TRBJ2-2, with 7 bases fitting TRBD1. The CDR3 totals 18 residues. Germline loops: CDR1 SGHVS, CDR2 FNYEAQ. J was trimmed by 2 bases and V by 6 bases; bases with no gene match: 15. CDR3 region: CASSNPRGQLLNTGELFF. Here the CDR3 DNA reads TGTGCCAGCAGTAACCCCCGGGGACAGCTCCTTAACACCGGGGAGCTGTTTTTT.

A single count supports this clone. The chain carries TRBV2 and TRBJ1-2; D gene uncertain. Germline-derived CDR1 and CDR2 are SNHLY and FYNNEI. This CDR3 has 15 amino acids. Trimming removed 3 bases from V and 4 bases from J, with 15 bases in between. The CDR3, as DNA: TGTGCCAGCAGTGAGGAGAACTTTTATACCTATGGCTACACCTTC. It encodes CASSEENFYTYGYTF.

The chain is built from TRBV20-1 and TRBJ1-1; D unresolved. Trimming cost V 3 bases and J 6 bases, with 8 bases left between them. Germline V lookup: CDR1 DFQATT, CDR2 SNEGSKA (reference sequence). This CDR3 is 11 amino acids long. The CDR3 DNA follows: TGCAGTGCTAGTCCCGGAGCTGAAGCTTTCTTT. This sequence encodes CSASPGAEAFF.

J is TRBJ1-4 and V is TRBV11-1; D unclear. This CDR3 region has 13 residues. V lost 6 bases and J lost 4, with 9 bases in between. Germline V gene data show CDR1 as SGHAT and CDR2 as FQDESV (reference sequence). The CDR3 DNA reads as TGTGCCAGCAGGAAACTAGATAATGAAAAACTGTTTTTT. Translated: CASRKLDNEKLFF.

The chain links TRBV6-2 or TRBV6-3 to TRBJ1-5; D unclear. In germline, CDR1 is MNHEY, CDR2 SVGEGT. V lost 2 bases and J lost 3, with 8 bases in between. This CDR3 contains 14 residues. CDR3 sequence: CASSYLSSNQPQHF. In DNA, the CDR3 is TGTGCCAGCAGTTACCTGTCCTCCAATCAGCCCCAGCATTTT.

In this sample, this clone turned up once. This chain connects TRBV30 to TRBJ1-6; D is possibly TRBD1 (5 bases). CDR1 is GTSNPN, CDR2 SVGIG, per germline (reference sequence). The CDR3 has 15 amino acids. V was pared by 4 bases and J by 9 bases, with 19 bases between. In DNA, the CDR3 is TGTGCCTGGACAATCCCAGCCCAGGGTAGTTCACCCCTCCACTTT. This translates into CAWTIPAQGSSPLHF.

The CDR3 region has the DNA TGTGCCAGCAGCCCAGGACAGGGGGAGATTAATGAAAAACTGTTTTTT. This gives the protein CASSPGQGEINEKLFF. V usage is TRBV11-2 and J usage is TRBJ1-4; 10 bases match TRBD1. This CDR3 has 16 amino acids. Germline CDR1 and CDR2: SGHAT and FQNNGV. Trimming cost V 5 bases and J 4 bases; bases outside gene matches: 7.

The genes are TRBV28 and TRBJ2-5; 7 bases align to TRBD2. J lost 4 bases, V lost 7 bases, and 12 bases had no gene match. The V gene's germline CDR1 is MDHEN and CDR2 SYDVKM. This CDR3 is built from 15 residues. CDR3 in amino acids: CASTSPGREGETQYF. Written as DNA, the CDR3 is TGTGCCAGCACCTCCCCGGGCAGGGAGGGAGAGACCCAGTACTTC.

This chain links TRBV19 with TRBJ1-6; tentatively, D is TRBD1 (6 bases). CDR3 length: 16 amino acids. Germline V CDR1 and CDR2: LNHDA, SQIVND (reference sequence). V was cut by 3 bases and J by 10 bases, with 19 bases left in between. CDR3 DNA: TGTGCCAGTAGTATGAAGCGGGGGGCAAGGGAATCACCCCTCCACTTT. Its translation: CASSMKRGARESPLHF.

The chain carries TRBV5-4 and TRBJ2-1; 8 bases line up with TRBD2. CDR1 and CDR2 from the germline V gene are SGHNT and YYREEE (reference sequence). The CDR3 totals 16 residues. Trimming at V came to 4 bases and at J to 6 bases, leaving 12 bases not matched to a gene. In DNA form, the CDR3 reads TGTGCCAGCAGCCCCGGGGGGGCCAGCGCGGCCAATGAGCAGTTCTTC. Its protein is CASSPGGASAANEQFF.

This clone was detected once. This rearrangement joins TRBV2 to TRBJ2-3; TRBD1 might be the D (6 bases). Looked up from germline, CDR1 is SNHLY and CDR2 is FYNNEI. V was clipped by 8 bases and J by 5 bases, with 11 bases between them. This CDR3 has 12 amino acids. CDR3 coding DNA: TGTGCCAGCCTACAGGGCAAAGATACGCAGTATTTT. It translates to CASLQGKDTQYF.

This chain links TRBV30 with TRBJ2-6; unclear D gene. This CDR3 spans 14 amino acids. Trimming took off 5 bases at V and 4 bases at J, with 12 bases between the two ends. Looked up from germline, CDR1 is GTSNPN and CDR2 is SVGIG (reference sequence). In DNA form, the CDR3 reads TGTGCCTGGTCACGGGTGGCCGGGGCCAACGTCCTGACTTTC. This codes for CAWSRVAGANVLTF. The full variable domain, with the rest looked up from reference TRBV30 and TRBJ2-6, is SQTIHQWPATLVQPVGSPLSLECTVEGTSNPNLYWYRQAAGRGLQLLFYSVGIGQISSEVPQNLSASRPQDRQFILSSKKLLLSDSGFYLCAWSRVAGANVLTFGAGSRLTVL.

This clone was counted a few times. The J gene is TRBJ1-6, the V gene TRBV2; TRBD1 matches 9 bases. V was pared by 6 bases and J by 8 bases, with 5 bases of the junction left unmatched. Germline V gene sequence: CDR1 SNHLY, CDR2 FYNNEI. The CDR3 is made up of 14 amino acids. The CDR3 nucleotides read TGTGCCAGCAGGCCGGGACAGGGCTATTCACCCCTCCACTTT. Its protein product is CASRPGQGYSPLHF. Together with reference TRBV2 and TRBJ1-6, the CDR3 gives the full variable domain: EPEVTQTPSHQVTQMGQEVILRCVPISNHLYFYWYRQILGQKVEFLVSFYNNEISEKSEIFDDQFSVERPDGSNFTLKIRSTKLEDSAMYFCASRPGQGYSPLHFGNGTRLTVT.

The rearrangement uses TRBV2 and TRBJ2-7; maybe TRBD1 (5 bases). CDR1 is SNHLY, CDR2 FYNNEI, per germline. The CDR3 totals 14 residues. Trimming removed 2 bases from V and 5 bases from J, with 13 bases in between. CDR3 in amino acids: CASSESGHVDEQYF. DNA of the CDR3: TGTGCCAGCAGTGAATCAGGACACGTCGACGAGCAGTACTTC.

The gene calls are TRBV7-9 and TRBJ2-1, with D perhaps TRBD1 (5 bases). Germline values: CDR1 SEHNR, CDR2 FQNEAQ (reference sequence). The V end was cut by 3 bases, the J end by 0 bases, with 9 bases between. The CDR3 is 15 amino acids. The CDR3 DNA reads as TGTGCCAGCAGCTTCGACAGAGACTCCTACAATGAGCAGTTCTTC. This codes for CASSFDRDSYNEQFF.

This clone has just one count. The chain employs TRBV6-1 and TRBJ2-2; the match to TRBD2 covers 12 bases. V trimming: 1 base; J trimming: 7 bases; junction bases outside the gene matches: 10. Germline V gene data show CDR1 as MNHNS and CDR2 as SASEGT. There are 18 residues in the CDR3. Here the CDR3 reads CASSEVAPSGGAVGELFF. The CDR3 nucleotides are TGTGCCAGCAGTGAAGTTGCACCTAGCGGGGGGGCGGTCGGGGAGCTGTTTTTT.

The V and J genes are TRBV30 and TRBJ2-5; D uncertain. Germline values: CDR1 GTSNPN, CDR2 SVGIG (reference sequence). The CDR3 is 12 residues long. Trimming removed 2 bases from V and 2 bases from J, with 6 bases in between. The CDR3 DNA sequence: TGTGCCTGGAGTTTACAGCAAGAGACCCAGTACTTC. It specifies CAWSLQQETQYF.

This sequence joins TRBV24-1 and TRBJ1-2; D is possibly TRBD1 (6 bases). Germline CDR1 reads KGHDR; CDR2 reads SFDVKD. V lost 10 bases to trimming and J lost 2 bases, with 25 bases between them. The CDR3 totals 17 residues. The CDR3 region is CATDRNRDIEMNYGYTF. The CDR3 region has the DNA TGTGCCACAGACCGTAACCGGGACATCGAAATGAACTATGGCTACACCTTC.

This sequence joins TRBV30 and TRBJ1-5; no definite D call. Germline lookup yields CDR1 GTSNPN and CDR2 SVGIG (reference sequence). The length of the CDR3 is 15 residues. Trimming shortened V by 0 bases and J by 2 bases, and 11 bases separated the two germline ends. CDR3 in amino acids: CAWSVGPGGNQPQHF. CDR3 in DNA: TGTGCCTGGAGTGTAGGCCCGGGTGGCAATCAGCCCCAGCATTTT.

The chain is built from TRBV6-5 and TRBJ2-7; D is ambiguous. The V end lost 7 bases, the J end lost 5 bases, and 15 bases lay between the germline ends. The CDR3 runs 13 residues. Germline values: CDR1 MNHEY, CDR2 SVGAGI. The CDR3 DNA reads as TGTGCCAGCAATAAGCGTGGGTATAACGAGCAGTACTTC. It codes for CASNKRGYNEQYF.

The V call is TRBV5-4, the J call TRBJ2-2; the match to TRBD2 covers 7 bases. The junction had 12 bases not matched to a gene; V was cut back by 4 bases and J by 6 bases. The CDR3 runs to 16 residues. Germline loops: CDR1 SGHNT, CDR2 YYREEE (reference sequence). The CDR3 here is CASSLLTSLGSGELFF. DNA of the CDR3: TGTGCCAGCAGCCTCCTGACTAGCCTCGGGTCCGGGGAGCTGTTTTTT.